One sample yielded the 19 T cell receptor beta chains listed below, sequenced in a study of CD8+ T cells in alopecia areata. Isolated RNA was reverse transcribed into cDNA used as the sequencing template. Profiled with immunoSEQ multiplex PCR; TCRdb holds only in-frame clones, not every one. The sample carries around 150,000 clones, roughly four fifths recorded once. Treatment here: oral pan-JAK inhibitor, 5-10 mg twice daily. Material: CD8+ T cells sorted from blood, obtained at week 4, from a patient treated with tofacitinib. All receptors derive from a human donor with alopecia areata.

In nucleotides, the CDR3 is TGCGCCAGCAGCCTATGGACAGAGAGCACAGATACGCAGTATTTT. The encoded protein is CASSLWTESTDTQYF. The chain couples TRBV5-1 to TRBJ2-3; maybe TRBD1 (6 bases). Trimming left V 4 bases short and J 0 bases short, with 12 bases between. Germline assignment: CDR1 SGHRS and CDR2 YFSETQ. The CDR3 runs to 15 residues. The full variable domain, rest sourced from reference TRBV5-1 and TRBJ2-3, is KAGVTQTPRYLIKTRGQQVTLSCSPISGHRSVSWYQQTPGQGLQFLFEYFSETQRNKGNFPGRFSGRQFSNSRSEMNVSTLELGDSALYLCASSLWTESTDTQYFGPGTRLTVL.

Concerning this clone: Other DNA sequences in the sample encode the same CDR3. The chain combines TRBV5-1 with TRBJ2-1; unclear D gene. V was pared by 2 bases and J by 0 bases, with 3 bases between. Germline CDR1 SGHRS, CDR2 YFSETQ. This CDR3 is built from 13 residues. The CDR3 bases are TGCGCCAGCAGCTTAAGCTCCTACAATGAGCAGTTCTTC. This codes for CASSLSSYNEQFF.

CDR3 amino acids: CASSIVAADTQYF. The CDR3 nucleotides are TGTGCCAGTAGTATAGTTGCGGCAGATACGCAGTATTTT. The V gene is TRBV19, the J gene TRBJ2-3; no clear D. This CDR3 has 13 amino acids. Germline V gene sequence: CDR1 LNHDA, CDR2 SQIVND (reference sequence). V was clipped by 1 base and J by 4 bases, with 6 bases between them.

The V gene is TRBV11-3, the J gene TRBJ2-7, with TRBD1 matching over 9 bases. In germline, CDR1 is SGHNT, CDR2 YENEEA. The CDR3 totals 14 residues. V dropped 2 bases and J dropped 6; count of bases not matched to a gene: 5. In DNA form, the CDR3 reads TGTGCCAGCAGCTTAAGGGACAGGGAGGGCGAGCAGTACTTC. Translation: CASSLRDREGEQYF. Combining the CDR3 with reference TRBV11-3 and TRBJ2-7 gives the whole variable domain EAGVVQSPRYKIIEKKQPVAFWCNPISGHNTLYWYLQNLGQGPELLIRYENEEAVDDSQLPKDRFSAERLKGVDSTLKIQPAELGDSAVYLCASSLRDREGEQYFGPGTRLTVT.

This chain links TRBV19 with TRBJ1-1, with D unresolved. Germline lookup yields CDR1 LNHDA and CDR2 SQIVND (reference sequence). V was shortened by 3 bases and J by 2 bases, with 10 bases between the two germline ends. The CDR3 is 14 residues long. The CDR3 reads CASSIPGTNTEAFF. The CDR3 region has the DNA TGTGCCAGTAGTATCCCGGGAACTAACACTGAAGCTTTCTTT.

Concerning this clone: Additional DNA sequences in this sample encode the identical CDR3. The V call is TRBV7-9, the J call TRBJ2-7, with unresolved D. The CDR3 loop spans 13 amino acids. CDR1 is SEHNR, CDR2 FQNEAQ, per germline (reference sequence). The germline V and J ends were trimmed by 5 bases and 4 bases, with 12 bases remaining between them. Written as DNA, the CDR3 is TGTGCCAGCAGCCTTGGGCCAAATTACGAGCAGTACTTC. It specifies CASSLGPNYEQYF.

This sequence joins TRBV4-1 and TRBJ2-7; D is uncertain. Germline lookup yields CDR1 MGHRA and CDR2 YSYEKL. The length of the CDR3 is 13 residues. The V and J ends lost 4 bases and 0 bases respectively, with 7 bases between them. The CDR3 DNA reads as TGCGCCAGCAGCCCGGCGATCTCCTACGAGCAGTACTTC. Its translation is CASSPAISYEQYF.

The chain is built from TRBV29-1 and TRBJ2-7; 10 nucleotides agree with TRBD2. Germline V gene data show CDR1 as SQVTM and CDR2 as ANQGSEA. The V segment lost 0 bases and the J segment 6 bases; nucleotides outside the gene matches: 8. The CDR3 sequence is 15 residues long. CDR3 bases: TGCAGCGTTGAAGATTCCAGCGGGGGGGCCTCCGAGCAGTACTTC. This encodes CSVEDSSGGASEQYF.

The V call is TRBV10-2, the J call TRBJ2-3; no clear D gene. Trimming took off 11 bases at V and 4 bases at J, with 13 bases between the two ends. The germline gives CDR1 WSHSY, CDR2 SAAADI. CDR3 length equals 12 residues. The CDR3 sequence: CAANDPPDTQYF. In DNA, the CDR3 is TGCGCCGCGAACGACCCCCCAGATACGCAGTATTTT.

The CDR3 sequence is CASSKGATYEQYF. The CDR3, as DNA: TGTGCCAGCAGCAAGGGGGCGACCTACGAGCAGTACTTC. The chain recombines TRBV27 with TRBJ2-7; 7 bases line up with TRBD1. V lost 6 bases and J lost 2; bases outside the gene matches: 4. This CDR3 has 13 residues. The V gene's germline CDR1 is MNHEY and CDR2 SMNVEV (reference sequence).

This clone was counted a single time. The chain joins TRBV14 to TRBJ2-1; weak D call: TRBD2 (6 bases). CDR1 is SGHDN, CDR2 FVKESK, per germline. This CDR3 contains 16 residues. Trimming took 1 base from V and 0 from J, leaving 10 bases between them. The CDR3 region has the DNA TGTGCCAGCAGCCAAGTCGGGGGTTTCTCCTACAATGAGCAGTTCTTC. It translates to CASSQVGGFSYNEQFF. Using reference TRBV14 and TRBJ2-1 for the parts outside the CDR3, the full variable domain is EAGVTQFPSHSVIEKGQTVTLRCDPISGHDNLYWYRRVMGKEIKFLLHFVKESKQDESGMPNNRFLAERTGGTYSTLKVQPAELEDSGVYFCASSQVGGFSYNEQFFGPGTRLTVL.

This clone was observed a single time. The V gene is TRBV18, the J gene TRBJ2-5; D not certain. There are 14 residues in the CDR3. V gave up 3 bases and J gave up 1 base, with 9 bases separating them. Per the germline V gene, CDR1 is KGHSH and CDR2 is LQKENI. As DNA, the CDR3 is TGTGCCAGCTCACCGGAGTGGGCCCAAGAGACCCAGTACTTC. It is translated as CASSPEWAQETQYF.

V usage is TRBV7-8 and J usage is TRBJ2-2; D ambiguous. The CDR3 has 13 amino acids. V lost 0 bases and J lost 3, with 2 bases in between. Germline V lookup: CDR1 SGHVS, CDR2 FQNEAQ. CDR3 sequence (DNA): TGTGCCAGCAGCTTAGCAGACACCGGGGAGCTGTTTTTT. Translated: CASSLADTGELFF.

J is TRBJ2-7 and V is TRBV6-5; D gene unclear. The CDR3 has 15 amino acids. Per germline, CDR1 MNHEY and CDR2 SVGAGI. V lost 2 bases, J lost 3 bases, and 14 bases lay in between. The chain's CDR3 is CASSYGSDPVYEQYF. CDR3 in DNA: TGTGCCAGCAGTTACGGGTCGGACCCAGTCTACGAGCAGTACTTC.

A few counts support this clone. This rearrangement joins TRBV29-1 to TRBJ2-1, with unresolved D. V lost 4 bases, J lost 5 bases, and 3 bases lay in between. The CDR3 contains 10 residues. Germline V CDR1 and CDR2: SQVTM, ANQGSEA. The CDR3 reads CSVVDNEQFF. As DNA, the CDR3 is TGCAGCGTTGTGGACAATGAGCAGTTCTTC.

The rearrangement joins TRBV5-6 to TRBJ2-1; D is perhaps TRBD2 (5 bases). The CDR3 consists of 13 residues. CDR1 and CDR2 (germline): SGHDT, YYEEEE. The germline V and J ends were trimmed by 6 bases and 2 bases, with 9 bases remaining between them. CDR3 in DNA: TGTGCCAGCAAAGAGGGTCCCTACAATGAGCAGTTCTTC. Encoded protein: CASKEGPYNEQFF. The full variable domain, with the rest looked up from reference TRBV5-6 and TRBJ2-1, is DAGVTQSPTHLIKTRGQQVTLRCSPKSGHDTVSWYQQALGQGPQFIFQYYEEEERQRGNFPDRFSGHQFPNYSSELNVNALLLGDSALYLCASKEGPYNEQFFGPGTRLTVL.

The chain employs TRBV7-9 and TRBJ2-2; D is unresolved. Deletions cut 5 bases from V and 4 bases from J, with 8 bases between. This CDR3 comprises 13 residues. Germline V gene data show CDR1 as SEHNR and CDR2 as FQNEAQ (reference sequence). This chain's CDR3 is CASSLRITGELFF. The CDR3 nucleotides are TGTGCCAGCAGCCTCCGAATCACCGGGGAGCTGTTTTTT.

J is TRBJ2-1 and V is TRBV4-1; unclear D gene. The germline V gene encodes CDR1 MGHRA and CDR2 YSYEKL. The CDR3 is made up of 14 amino acids. The V end was cut by 4 bases, the J end by 6 bases, with 13 bases between. CDR3 protein: CASSPAASPNEQFF. Written as DNA, the CDR3 is TGCGCCAGCAGCCCGGCGGCTAGTCCCAATGAGCAGTTCTTC.

This clone was detected a few times. CDR3 amino acids: CASSTHSGGGGDTQYF. CDR3 nucleotide sequence: TGTGCCAGCAGCACCCATAGCGGGGGAGGAGGAGATACGCAGTATTTT. J is TRBJ2-3 and V is TRBV7-9; 9 nucleotides line up with TRBD2. The V gene's germline CDR1 is SEHNR and CDR2 FQNEAQ (reference sequence). V trimming: 5 bases; J trimming: 5 bases; junction bases outside the gene matches: 11. The CDR3 totals 16 residues.